What follows are 5 T cell receptor beta chains derived from one specimen sequenced in a study of blood T cell repertoires in COVID-19. Only in-frame clones appear in the TCRdb table, and some are missing; sequencing was by immunoSEQ multiplex PCR. The data hold 290,000 or so clones, with about 87% observed a single time. Sequenced: peripheral blood. The origin of the receptors is a man between 65 and 85 years old with acute or convalescent COVID-19.

Concerning this clone itself: The same CDR3 arises from other DNA sequences in this sample as well. This rearrangement joins TRBV18 to TRBJ1-1; D perhaps matches TRBD1 (6 bases). The CDR3 is 14 residues long. The germline V gene encodes CDR1 KGHSH and CDR2 LQKENI. Between the trimmed V and J ends, which lost 3 bases and 1 base, there was a span of 9 bases. CDR3 in DNA: TGTGCCAGCTCACCGGGAGGGGGGAACACTGAAGCTTTCTTT. Its protein is CASSPGGGNTEAFF. Filled out from reference TRBV18 and TRBJ1-1, the complete variable domain reads NAGVMQNPRHLVRRRGQEARLRCSPMKGHSHVYWYRQLPEEGLKFMVYLQKENIIDESGMPKERFSAEFPKEGPSILRIQQVVRGDSAAYFCASSPGGGNTEAFFGQGTRLTVV.

This clone appeared once. The chain joins TRBV5-1 to TRBJ2-1, with TRBD2 matching over 8 bases. This CDR3 contains 15 residues. The V gene end was trimmed by 0 bases and the J gene end by 8 bases; junction bases not matched to a gene: 7. Per germline, CDR1 SGHRS and CDR2 YFSETQ. The CDR3: CASSLEGLVIHEQFF. Written as DNA, the CDR3 is TGCGCCAGCAGCTTGGAGGGACTAGTTATCCATGAGCAGTTCTTC.

This clone was picked up a small number of times. The V call is TRBV2, the J call TRBJ1-2, with 7 bases identical to TRBD1. The CDR3 is 13 residues long. Germline trimming cut 6 bases from V and 5 bases from J; bases unmatched to any gene: 6. The germline V gene has CDR1 SNHLY and CDR2 FYNNEI. In nucleotides, the CDR3 is TGTGCCAGCAGACAGGGGATTTCGTATGGCTACACCTTC. Translating it yields CASRQGISYGYTF.

The V gene is TRBV6-5, the J gene TRBJ1-1; 7 nucleotides match TRBD1. Germline assignment: CDR1 MNHEY and CDR2 SVGAGI. J lost 5 bases, V lost 0 bases, and 6 bases had no gene match. The CDR3 has 15 amino acids. CDR3: CASSYSKGAVTEAFF. The CDR3 DNA follows: TGTGCCAGCAGTTACTCGAAGGGGGCTGTGACTGAAGCTTTCTTT.

The rearrangement joins TRBV5-4 to TRBJ1-3; perhaps TRBD1 as D (6 bases). V dropped 4 bases and J dropped 4 bases, with 15 bases sitting between them. Germline V gene sequence: CDR1 SGHNT, CDR2 YYREEE (reference sequence). This CDR3 has 15 residues. CDR3 sequence reads: CASSLRGGPGNTIYF. Here the CDR3 DNA reads TGTGCCAGCAGCCTCCGGGGGGGGCCAGGAAACACCATATATTTT.